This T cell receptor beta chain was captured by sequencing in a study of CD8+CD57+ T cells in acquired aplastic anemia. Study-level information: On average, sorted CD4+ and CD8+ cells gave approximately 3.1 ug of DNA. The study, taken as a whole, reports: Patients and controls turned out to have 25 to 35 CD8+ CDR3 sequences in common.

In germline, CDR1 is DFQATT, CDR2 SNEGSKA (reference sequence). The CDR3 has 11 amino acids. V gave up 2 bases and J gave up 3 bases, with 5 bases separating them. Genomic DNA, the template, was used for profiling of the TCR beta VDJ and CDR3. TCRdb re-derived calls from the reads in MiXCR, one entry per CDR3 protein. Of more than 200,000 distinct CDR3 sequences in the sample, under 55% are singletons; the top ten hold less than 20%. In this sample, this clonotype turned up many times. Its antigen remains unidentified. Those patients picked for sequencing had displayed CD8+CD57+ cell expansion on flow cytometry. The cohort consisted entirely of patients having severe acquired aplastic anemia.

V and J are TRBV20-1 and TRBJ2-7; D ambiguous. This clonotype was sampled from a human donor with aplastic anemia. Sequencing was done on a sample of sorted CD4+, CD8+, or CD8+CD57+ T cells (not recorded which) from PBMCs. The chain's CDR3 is CSARMGYEQYF. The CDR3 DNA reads TGCAGTGCTAGAATGGGCTACGAGCAGTACTTC.